Listed below are T cell receptor beta chains from one sample, sequenced in a study of blood T cells in healthy people across ages. MiXCR was run by TCRdb on the 5' RACE reads, yielding one entry per CDR3 protein. The sample lists 650,000 to 800,000 distinct CDR3 sequences; under 45% were seen once. Sequenced sample: blood. These receptors all come from a man in his fifties or sixties in good health. The CDR3 runs from the conserved cysteine through the conserved F or W. The order of the fields is V gene, D gene, clone size, J gene, CDR3 protein, CDR3 DNA. D genes are given only for firm matches. Not all rows give a size; the values are once, few, many and, for expanded clones, a class.

>TRBV5-6|TRBD1|NA|TRBJ1-2
CASSSDRGLGYTF
TGTGCCAGCAGCTCCGACAGGGGCCTAGGCTACACCTTC
>TRBV16|NA|NA|TRBJ1-6
CASSQSLGSSPLHF
TGTGCCAGCAGCCAATCTCTCGGTAGTTCACCCCTCCACTTT
>TRBV15|NA|NA|TRBJ2-5
CATTPYGDQETQYF
TGTGCCACCACCCCTTACGGGGACCAAGAGACCCAGTACTTC
>TRBV7-2|NA|many|TRBJ2-1
CASSLRGGEGDEQFF
TGTGCCAGCAGCTTACGTGGGGGCGAGGGCGATGAGCAGTTCTTC
>TRBV11-2|NA|NA|TRBJ1-1
CASSPTWVLNTEAFF
TGTGCCAGCAGCCCTACATGGGTGCTGAACACTGAAGCTTTCTTT
>TRBV2|NA|NA|TRBJ2-5
CASKTTRGTQYF
TGTGCCAGCAAGACGACGAGGGGGACCCAGTACTTC
>TRBV27|NA|NA|TRBJ2-1
CASSAGLVVEQFF
TGTGCCAGCAGCGCCGGGCTAGTGGTTGAGCAGTTCTTC
>TRBV6-5|NA|few|TRBJ2-5
CASSAPYPYQETQYF
TGTGCCAGCAGTGCACCCTACCCGTACCAAGAGACCCAGTACTTC
>TRBV7-2|NA|many|TRBJ2-5
CASSLVGGETQYF
TGTGCCAGCAGCTTGGTGGGTGGGGAGACCCAGTACTTC
>TRBV29-1|NA|NA|TRBJ2-1
CSVESILGPDEQFF
TGCAGCGTTGAATCGATCCTTGGGCCGGATGAGCAGTTCTTC
>TRBV7-2|TRBD1|NA|TRBJ1-5
CASSLETGGVGPQHF
TGTGCCAGCAGCTTAGAAACAGGGGGCGTGGGGCCCCAGCATTTT
>TRBV29-1|TRBD1|few|TRBJ2-3
CSVLGTNEGQGLWTQYF
TGCAGCGTTTTAGGGACGAACGAGGGACAGGGACTTTGGACGCAGTATTTT
>TRBV9|TRBD1|NA|TRBJ2-3
CASGQGDSSTDTQYF
TGTGCCAGCGGACAGGGGGATTCTAGCACAGATACGCAGTATTTT
>TRBV5-1|NA|NA|TRBJ2-5
CASSFNAATLETQYF
TGCGCCAGCAGCTTCAACGCCGCTACCCTAGAGACCCAGTACTTC
>TRBV18|NA|NA|TRBJ1-1
CASSPITGLTEAFF
TGTGCCAGCTCACCAATAACAGGGTTAACTGAAGCTTTCTTT
>TRBV5-6|NA|NA|TRBJ1-2
CASSNRQVGTF
TGTGCCAGCAGCAACCGACAGGTGGGCACCTTC
>TRBV12-3/TRBV12-4|NA|NA|TRBJ1-1
CAIRVRMNTEAFF
TGTGCCATCCGGGTTAGAATGAACACTGAAGCTTTCTTT
>TRBV20-1|NA|few|TRBJ1-4
CSAKRTGLELFF
TGCAGTGCTAAGAGGACGGGGCTCGAACTGTTTTTT
>TRBV6-1|NA|few|TRBJ2-1
CASRGGRGRLYNEQFF
TGTGCCAGCAGGGGGGGGCGCGGCAGACTTTACAATGAGCAGTTCTTC
>TRBV7-3|NA|NA|TRBJ2-5
CASSLGPHETQYF
TGTGCCAGCAGCTTAGGACCGCACGAGACCCAGTACTTC
>TRBV5-1|NA|NA|TRBJ2-4
CASSDGSSDIQYF
TGCGCCAGCAGCGACGGCTCTAGCGACATTCAGTACTTC
>TRBV9|NA|many|TRBJ2-3
CASSVGQNPDTQYF
TGTGCCAGCAGCGTAGGTCAAAATCCAGATACGCAGTATTTT
>TRBV12-5|NA|NA|TRBJ2-6
CASGRPLAGANVLTF
TGTGCTAGTGGTAGACCTCTGGCAGGGGCCAACGTCCTGACTTTC
>TRBV12-3/TRBV12-4|NA|NA|TRBJ2-7
CASSFGIGPWEQYF
TGTGCCAGCAGTTTTGGGATAGGGCCTTGGGAGCAGTACTTC
>TRBV9|TRBD2|NA|TRBJ2-1
CASSAGLDGNEQFF
TGTGCCAGCAGCGCGGGACTAGATGGCAATGAGCAGTTCTTC
>TRBV28|TRBD2|few|TRBJ2-3
CASSLGVAGGLTDTQYF
TGTGCCAGCAGTTTAGGGGTAGCGGGGGGTTTAACAGATACGCAGTATTTT
>TRBV7-2|NA|NA|TRBJ1-2
CASSLGSHSNGYTF
TGTGCCAGCAGCTTAGGTAGTCATAGTAATGGCTACACCTTC
>TRBV12-3/TRBV12-4|NA|NA|TRBJ1-1
CASSRNREAKTEAFF
TGTGCCAGCAGCAGAAACAGGGAGGCCAAGACTGAAGCTTTCTTT
>TRBV4-3|NA|NA|TRBJ2-2
CASSQDRSNTGELFF
TGCGCCAGCAGCCAAGATAGATCCAACACCGGGGAGCTGTTTTTT
>TRBV6-5|TRBD1|few|TRBJ2-1
CASSYSGTGSYNEQFF
TGTGCCAGCAGTTACTCCGGGACAGGGTCCTACAATGAGCAGTTCTTC
>TRBV20-1|TRBD2|few|TRBJ2-1
CSASSSGGAYYNEQFF
TGCAGTGCTAGTTCTAGCGGGGGGGCTTACTACAATGAGCAGTTCTTC
>TRBV7-3|NA|few|TRBJ2-7
CASSQTKGYEQYF
TGTGCCAGCAGCCAGACGAAGGGTTACGAGCAGTACTTC
>TRBV5-6|TRBD2|few|TRBJ2-5
CASSLLAGESKSGQYF
TGTGCCAGCAGCTTACTAGCGGGGGAATCAAAGAGTGGCCAGTACTTC
>TRBV4-3|NA|NA|TRBJ2-7
CASSPQWAGACEQYF
TGCGCCAGCAGCCCTCAGTGGGCAGGGGCCTGCGAGCAGTACTTC
>TRBV5-1|TRBD1|NA|TRBJ1-6
CASSGQGSASPLHF
TGCGCCAGCAGCGGACAGGGGAGTGCTTCACCCCTCCACTTT
>TRBV27|TRBD1|NA|TRBJ2-7
CASSDAGQGRREQYF
TGTGCCAGCAGTGACGCGGGACAGGGGAGGCGCGAGCAGTACTTC
>TRBV7-2|NA|few|TRBJ2-3
CASRDEGHPGTDTQYF
TGTGCCAGCAGGGACGAGGGACACCCGGGGACAGATACGCAGTATTTT
>TRBV27|NA|NA|TRBJ1-1
CASSLSPNSAIAEAFF
TGTGCCAGCAGTTTATCTCCCAATTCGGCCATCGCTGAAGCTTTCTTT
>TRBV5-1|NA|NA|TRBJ2-3
CASKYTGTTSTDTQYF
TGCGCCAGCAAATATACCGGGACAACTAGCACAGATACGCAGTATTTT
>TRBV3-1|TRBD1|NA|TRBJ2-5
CASSRWDRQETQYF
TGTGCCAGCAGCCGTTGGGACAGACAAGAGACCCAGTACTTC
>TRBV10-2|NA|NA|TRBJ2-7
CASGANSYEQYF
TGCGCCAGCGGTGCGAACTCTTACGAGCAGTACTTC
>TRBV29-1|NA|NA|TRBJ1-2
CSGKGPSDYGYTF
TGCAGCGGGAAGGGACCGTCGGACTATGGCTACACCTTC
>TRBV7-2|NA|few|TRBJ2-7
CASSGTGTQTYEQYF
TGTGCCAGCAGTGGTACCGGGACGCAGACCTACGAGCAGTACTTC
>TRBV15|NA|NA|TRBJ2-5
CATSSGNSYNEQYF
TGTGCCACCAGCAGCGGGAACTCCTACAATGAGCAGTACTTC
>TRBV10-2|TRBD1|few|TRBJ2-1
CASNPGQVIQSEQFF
TGCGCCAGCAATCCGGGACAGGTCATACAAAGTGAGCAGTTCTTC
>TRBV3-1|TRBD2|few|TRBJ2-7
CASSGTSGGAEEQYF
TGTGCCAGCAGCGGGACTAGCGGGGGGGCCGAAGAGCAGTACTTC
>TRBV6-2/TRBV6-3|TRBD1|NA|TRBJ2-2
CASRPPGQRAGELFF
TGTGCCAGCAGGCCCCCGGGACAGAGGGCCGGGGAGCTGTTTTTT
>TRBV10-3|TRBD2|NA|TRBJ2-1
CAISPGLAGAYNEQFF
TGTGCCATCAGCCCCGGACTAGCGGGGGCCTACAATGAGCAGTTCTTC
>TRBV29-1|NA|NA|TRBJ1-1
CSVVGTWGTEAFF
TGCAGCGTTGTGGGGACATGGGGGACTGAAGCTTTCTTT
>TRBV4-3|NA|NA|TRBJ1-1
CASSQDQMNTEAFF
TGCGCCAGCAGCCAAGATCAAATGAACACTGAAGCTTTCTTT
>TRBV10-3|NA|many|TRBJ1-5
CAISQGSLSNQPQHF
TGTGCCATCAGTCAGGGAAGTTTGAGCAATCAGCCCCAGCATTTT
>TRBV29-1|TRBD1|NA|TRBJ1-6
CSVLIGDSSSPLHF
TGCAGCGTGCTGATCGGGGACAGCAGTTCACCCCTCCACTTT
>TRBV11-2|NA|NA|TRBJ2-7
CASSSKVTEQYF
TGTGCCAGCAGCTCGAAAGTCACCGAGCAGTACTTC